The present entry profiles one T cell receptor beta chain with its context. Data came from immunoSEQ multiplex PCR; TCRdb stores just in-frame clones and leaves some out. The sample consists of approximately 94,000 clones, 80% of them appearing once. This sample stems from a study of blood T cell repertoires in COVID-19. In germline, CDR1 is LNHDA, CDR2 SQIVND (reference sequence). The CDR3 has 14 amino acids. V was clipped by 2 bases and J by 6 bases, with 11 bases between them. This sequence joins TRBV19 and TRBJ1-5; the D gene is possibly TRBD1 (5 bases). The sequenced material came from peripheral blood. The TCR originated in a man between 65 and 79 years old with active or convalescent COVID-19. The CDR3 DNA reads TGTGCCAGTAGTATAAAGGGGTTTACTCAGCCCCAGCATTTT. As protein: CASSIKGFTQPQHF.